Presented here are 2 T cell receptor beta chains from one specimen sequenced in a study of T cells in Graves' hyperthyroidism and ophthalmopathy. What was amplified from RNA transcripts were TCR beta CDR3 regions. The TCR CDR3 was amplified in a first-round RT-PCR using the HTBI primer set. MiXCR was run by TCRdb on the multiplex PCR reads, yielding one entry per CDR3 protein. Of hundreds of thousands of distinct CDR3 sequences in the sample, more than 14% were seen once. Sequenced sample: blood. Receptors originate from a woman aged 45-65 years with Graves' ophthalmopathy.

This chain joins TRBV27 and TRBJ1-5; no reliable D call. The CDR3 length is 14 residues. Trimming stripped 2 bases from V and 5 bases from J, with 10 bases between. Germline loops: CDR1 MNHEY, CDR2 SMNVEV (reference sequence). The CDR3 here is CASSLIGEDQPQHF. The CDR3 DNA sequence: TGTGCCAGCAGTTTAATCGGGGAAGATCAGCCCCAGCATTTT.

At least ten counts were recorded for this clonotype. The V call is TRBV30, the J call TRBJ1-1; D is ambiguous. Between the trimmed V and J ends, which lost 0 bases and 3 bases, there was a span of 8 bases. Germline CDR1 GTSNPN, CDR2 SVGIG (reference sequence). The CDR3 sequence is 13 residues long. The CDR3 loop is CAWSVQGYTEAFF. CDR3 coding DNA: TGTGCCTGGAGTGTACAAGGGTACACTGAAGCTTTCTTT.